This T cell receptor beta chain is drawn from a study of early T cells in non-severe SARS-CoV-2 infection. Germline trimming cut 0 bases from V and 7 bases from J; bases unmatched to any gene: 10. Germline loops: CDR1 DFQATT, CDR2 SNEGSKA (reference sequence). The CDR3 has 15 residues. This clonotype showed up just a few times. Researchers tagged individual cDNA molecules with unique molecular identifiers. TCRdb redid the calling of the 5' RACE reads with MiXCR, one entry per CDR3 protein. The repertoire consists of tens of thousands of distinct CDR3 sequences, with about a tenth occurring once and the leading ten covering around 5.3%.

Sequenced here: whole blood, sampled at baseline. The sequence came from an adult who was a healthcare worker with PCR-confirmed SARS-CoV-2 infection or an uninfected control (not recorded which). This chain joins TRBV20-1 and TRBJ1-1; the match to TRBD1 covers 8 bases. CDR3 in amino acids: CSARDRRTGKIEAFF. In nucleotides, the CDR3 is TGCAGTGCTAGAGATCGTAGGACAGGGAAGATTGAAGCTTTCTTT.